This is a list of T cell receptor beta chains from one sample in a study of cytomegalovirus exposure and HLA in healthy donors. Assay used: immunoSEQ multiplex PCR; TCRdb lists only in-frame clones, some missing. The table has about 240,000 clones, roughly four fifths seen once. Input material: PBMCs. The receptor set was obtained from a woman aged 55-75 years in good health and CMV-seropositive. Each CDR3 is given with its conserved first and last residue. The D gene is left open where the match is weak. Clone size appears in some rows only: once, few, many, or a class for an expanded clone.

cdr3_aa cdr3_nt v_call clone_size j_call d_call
CASSLGPLGSRDNEQFF TGTGCCAGCAGCTTAGGGCCCCTCGGGAGCAGGGACAATGAGCAGTTCTTC TRBV7-6 . TRBJ2-1 .
CASSVGNNGVDTQYF TGTGCCAGCAGCGTAGGGAACAACGGAGTTGATACGCAGTATTTT TRBV9 once TRBJ2-3 .
CARSLRGLGGQPQHF TGTGCCAGAAGCTTGCGGGGGTTAGGTGGTCAGCCCCAGCATTTT TRBV5-3 . TRBJ1-5 .
CASSSGQGAFYGYTF TGTGCCAGCTCATCAGGACAGGGGGCTTTCTATGGCTACACCTTC TRBV18 . TRBJ1-2 TRBD1
CVSSLAGAANYGYTF TGCGTCAGCAGCTTGGCAGGGGCGGCGAACTATGGCTACACCTTC TRBV5-1 . TRBJ1-2 .
CSSSLGTSAYEQYF TGTTCCAGCAGCTTAGGAACTAGCGCCTACGAGCAGTACTTC TRBV7-9 . TRBJ2-7 TRBD2
CASRERDITYEQYF TGTGCCAGCAGAGAGCGGGACATAACCTACGAGCAGTACTTC TRBV2 . TRBJ2-7 .
CASSMGATSWENEQFF TGTGCCAGTAGTATGGGGGCGACTAGCTGGGAGAATGAGCAGTTCTTC TRBV19 . TRBJ2-1 .
CAWSKERVPQYF TGTGCCTGGAGTAAGGAGAGAGTCCCGCAGTATTTT TRBV30 . TRBJ2-3 .
CSVKAGVFYNEQFF TGCAGCGTCAAAGCGGGAGTCTTCTACAATGAGCAGTTCTTC TRBV29-1 . TRBJ2-1 TRBD2
CASSLDGLAGELMTDTQYF TGTGCCAGCAGCTTAGATGGGCTAGCGGGAGAGCTTATGACAGATACGCAGTATTTT TRBV11-2 . TRBJ2-3 TRBD2
CASSSRRQGTHDGVGYTF TGCGCCAGCAGTAGCCGAAGACAGGGGACTCATGATGGGGTGGGCTACACCTTC TRBV10-2 once TRBJ1-2 TRBD1
CASSPGTGGAGETQYF TGTGCCAGCTCACCAGGGACAGGGGGCGCCGGAGAGACCCAGTACTTC TRBV18 . TRBJ2-5 TRBD1
CASSPFRTSGNNEQFF TGTGCCAGCAGCCCGTTTAGGACTAGCGGGAATAATGAGCAGTTCTTC TRBV7-8 . TRBJ2-1 TRBD2
CASSPVGVNEQYF TGTGCCAGCAGCCCAGTGGGAGTAAACGAGCAGTACTTC TRBV7-9 . TRBJ2-7 .
CSVEEGGRYYGYTF TGCAGCGTTGAAGAAGGGGGACGGTACTATGGCTACACCTTC TRBV29-1 few TRBJ1-2 .
CASSQVAGPYNEQFF TGTGCCAGCAGCCAAGTGGCGGGTCCCTACAATGAGCAGTTCTTC TRBV14 . TRBJ2-1 .
CASSLELMNTEAFF TGCGCCAGCAGCTTGGAACTGATGAACACTGAAGCTTTCTTT TRBV5-1 . TRBJ1-1 .
CASTKAAGGQYEQYF TGCGCCAGCACCAAGGCGGCTGGGGGCCAGTACGAGCAGTACTTC TRBV5-1 . TRBJ2-7 .
CASSQPRQGADGYTF TGCGCCAGCAGCCAACCACGACAGGGGGCGGATGGCTACACCTTC TRBV4-1 . TRBJ1-2 TRBD1
CASSKHLKESSYNEQFF TGTGCCAGCAGCAAACACCTAAAGGAGAGCTCCTACAATGAGCAGTTCTTC TRBV21-1 once TRBJ2-1 .
CASRTSGGYDEQFF TGTGCCAGCAGGACTAGCGGGGGGTACGATGAGCAGTTCTTC TRBV6-1 . TRBJ2-1 TRBD2
CACLGAAGELFF TGTGCCTGCCTTGGGGCGGCCGGGGAGCTGTTTTTT TRBV30 . TRBJ2-2 .
CASSINTYNEQFF TGCGCCAGCAGCATCAACACGTACAATGAGCAGTTCTTC TRBV5-1 . TRBJ2-1 .
CASSFLAGGKETQYF TGTGCTAGCAGCTTTCTAGCGGGAGGGAAAGAGACCCAGTACTTC TRBV7-7 . TRBJ2-5 TRBD2
CASSQDLAGGTDTQYF TGTGCCAGCAGCCAAGATCTAGCGGGAGGCACAGATACGCAGTATTTT TRBV5-5 . TRBJ2-3 TRBD2
CASSVGRGAGNTIYF TGTGCCAGCAGCGTAGGCCGGGGGGCTGGAAACACCATATATTTT TRBV9 . TRBJ1-3 .
CASSTRDNNEQFF TGTGCCAGCAGCACCCGGGACAACAATGAGCAGTTCTTC TRBV7-7 . TRBJ2-1 .
CASSPPRDRGYGYTF TGTGCCAGCAGCCCCCCCCGGGACAGGGGGTATGGCTACACCTTC TRBV5-4 . TRBJ1-2 TRBD1
CASSFSREAPGNTIYF TGCGCCAGCAGTTTCTCAAGGGAGGCCCCTGGAAACACCATATATTTT TRBV5-1 . TRBJ1-3 .
CSSSLARRGSYGYTF TGTTCCAGCAGCTTAGCTCGCAGGGGAAGCTATGGCTACACCTTC TRBV7-9 . TRBJ1-2 .
CAISVAEASYNEQFF TGTGCCATCAGTGTAGCGGAGGCTTCCTACAATGAGCAGTTCTTC TRBV10-3 . TRBJ2-1 .
CACEGAGGNEQFF TGTGCCTGTGAAGGGGCAGGCGGCAATGAGCAGTTCTTC TRBV25-1 few TRBJ2-1 .
CASSPSGTSNTGELFF TGTGCCAGCAGCCCGTCCGGGACTTCTAACACCGGGGAGCTGTTTTTT TRBV5-8 . TRBJ2-2 .
CSSSITSGRAGGETQYF TGTTCCAGCAGCATTACTAGCGGGAGGGCCGGTGGGGAGACCCAGTACTTC TRBV7-9 few TRBJ2-5 TRBD2
CASNLPGGSAEAFF TGTGCCAGCAACCTGCCGGGGGGTAGCGCTGAAGCTTTCTTT TRBV2 . TRBJ1-1 .
CASSPRTGSYTF TGTGCCAGTAGTCCCCGGACAGGGAGCTACACCTTC TRBV19 . TRBJ1-2 TRBD1
CASIDAGFTDTQYF TGTGCCAGCATTGACGCAGGGTTCACAGATACGCAGTATTTT TRBV25-1 . TRBJ2-3 .
CASTREGNQPQHF TGTGCCAGCACCAGGGAAGGCAATCAGCCCCAGCATTTT TRBV2 few TRBJ1-5 .
CASMPSRVGPREQYF TGTGCCAGCATGCCCTCACGGGTAGGCCCGAGGGAGCAGTACTTC TRBV5-6 . TRBJ2-7 .
CASSVPPSSYNEQFF TGTGCCAGCAGCGTTCCGCCCAGCTCCTACAATGAGCAGTTCTTC TRBV5-6 few TRBJ2-1 .
CASSYLDSGYTF TGTGCCAGCAGTTACTTAGACAGTGGCTACACCTTC TRBV6-6 few TRBJ1-2 .
CASSLRTESSGNTIYF TGTGCCAGCTCACTTCGGACAGAGAGCTCTGGAAACACCATATATTTT TRBV18 . TRBJ1-3 .
CASSPPGGYGYTF TGTGCCAGCTCACCCCCCGGGGGCTATGGCTACACCTTC TRBV18 . TRBJ1-2 .
CASRIQGTNYGYTF TGTGCCAGCAGGATCCAGGGCACGAACTATGGCTACACCTTC TRBV2 . TRBJ1-2 .
CASSFRGNTEAFF TGTGCCAGCAGCTTCAGGGGGAACACTGAAGCTTTCTTT TRBV13 . TRBJ1-1 .
CASSLDGRRNSGANVLTF TGTGCCAGCAGCTTAGATGGCAGGAGGAACTCTGGGGCCAACGTCCTGACTTTC TRBV11-2 once TRBJ2-6 .
CSAYRDRDTGELFF TGCAGCGCCTACCGGGACAGAGACACCGGGGAGCTGTTTTTT TRBV29-1 . TRBJ2-2 TRBD1
CASSQEGRGRGQPQHF TGTGCCAGCAGCCAAGAGGGCAGGGGGCGAGGTCAGCCCCAGCATTTT TRBV4-2 . TRBJ1-5 TRBD1
CASSYGTGIYNEQFF TGTGCCAGCAGTTACGGGACAGGAATTTACAATGAGCAGTTCTTC TRBV6-5 . TRBJ2-1 TRBD1
CASSPPSTVGNQPQHF TGTGCCAGCTCACCACCATCGACAGTGGGGAATCAGCCCCAGCATTTT TRBV18 . TRBJ1-5 .
CASSQETRETYEQYF TGCGCCAGCAGCCAAGAGACGAGGGAGACATACGAGCAGTACTTC TRBV4-1 . TRBJ2-7 .
CASSLSYLPTASYGYTF TGTGCCAGCAGTTTATCATACCTACCGACAGCCAGCTATGGCTACACCTTC TRBV27 few TRBJ1-2 .
CASSFSGWPPDTQYF TGTGCCAGCAGTTTTAGCGGGTGGCCCCCAGATACGCAGTATTTT TRBV27 . TRBJ2-3 TRBD2
CASSPRQGPSNEKLFF TGTGCCAGCTCACCTAGACAGGGGCCATCTAATGAAAAACTGTTTTTT TRBV18 . TRBJ1-4 TRBD1